This passage covers 25 T cell receptor beta chains from one sample sequenced in a study of T cell responses to AZD1222 COVID-19 vaccine. The method was immunoSEQ multiplex PCR; TCRdb's version includes in-frame clones alone and lacks a portion of them. This sample has around 130,000 clones; around 88% occur once, and the top ten carry roughly 3.8%. The material sequenced was peripheral blood, taken on day 0 of AZD1222 vaccination. The receptors stem from an adult in good health.

CDR3 sequence reads: CSVEGAGDTEAFF. In nucleotides, the CDR3 is TGCAGCGTTGAAGGTGCAGGTGACACTGAAGCTTTCTTT. This chain uses TRBV29-1 with TRBJ1-1, with D unresolved. The V gene's germline CDR1 is SQVTM and CDR2 ANQGSEA. V lost 1 base and J lost 3, with 9 bases in between. CDR3 size: 13 residues.

This clone was counted between two and nine times. This chain joins TRBV11-2 and TRBJ2-7, with 7 bases lining up with TRBD2. Germline assignment: CDR1 SGHAT and CDR2 FQNNGV. Trimming at V came to 2 bases and at J to 6 bases, leaving 10 bases not matched to a gene. The CDR3 is made up of 15 amino acids. The CDR3 protein is CASSLSPGRGFEQYF. CDR3 coding DNA: TGTGCCAGCAGCTTAAGCCCGGGGAGGGGTTTCGAGCAGTACTTC.

The CDR3 bases are TGTGCCAGCAGCCAAGCCCGACAGGCCTATAACTATGGCTACACCTTC. Encoded protein: CASSQARQAYNYGYTF. V and J are TRBV4-2 and TRBJ1-2; possible D gene TRBD1, 6 bases. V was cut by 1 base and J by 1 base, with 13 bases left in between. Per germline, CDR1 LGHNA and CDR2 YNFKEQ. This CDR3 is 16 amino acids long.

The chain couples TRBV5-1 to TRBJ2-1, with 9 positions matching TRBD1. This CDR3 has 16 amino acids. CDR1 is SGHRS, CDR2 YFSETQ, per germline. With 4 bases clipped from V and 5 bases from J, the junction kept 10 bases outside the gene matches. CDR3 nucleotide sequence: TGCGCCAGCAGCAAAGCCGGGACAGGGTACCACAATGAGCAGTTCTTC. Translated, it gives CASSKAGTGYHNEQFF.

This clone was recorded only once. The V gene is TRBV6-5, the J gene TRBJ2-7; D gene ambiguous. This CDR3 comprises 13 residues. V lost 0 bases to trimming and J lost 5 bases, with 8 bases between them. Germline-derived CDR1 and CDR2 are MNHEY and SVGAGI. In DNA form, the CDR3 reads TGTGCCAGCAGTTACTCAGCAGGACACGAGCAGTACTTC. Residues: CASSYSAGHEQYF.

The genes are TRBV5-4 and TRBJ2-7; D call uncertain. The V gene's germline CDR1 is SGHNT and CDR2 YYREEE (reference sequence). CDR3 length equals 14 residues. Trimming took 4 bases from V and 8 from J, leaving 19 bases between them. CDR3 in DNA: TGTGCCAGCAGCGAGGATCTGATGGCTACGAAGCAGTACTTC. This encodes CASSEDLMATKQYF.

The chain joins TRBV7-2 to TRBJ1-2; no firm D call. CDR1 is SGHTA, CDR2 FQGNSA, per germline. CDR3 length: 13 residues. Trimming pared 7 bases from V and 5 bases from J, leaving 14 bases between. This CDR3 reads CASTPDRNYGYTF. CDR3 in DNA: TGTGCCAGCACCCCGGACCGGAATTATGGCTACACCTTC.

The chain couples TRBV4-2 to TRBJ2-7; D is uncertain. The CDR3 length is 15 residues. Trimming took 4 bases from V and 7 from J, leaving 20 bases between them. Looked up from germline, CDR1 is LGHNA and CDR2 is YNFKEQ. The CDR3 nucleotides are TGTGCCAGCAGCCGCCCAACGGCAGTCTCGAGAGAGCAGTACTTC. Amino acids: CASSRPTAVSREQYF.

The V and J genes are TRBV25-1 and TRBJ1-5; 7 positions agree with TRBD1. The CDR3 covers 13 residues. Germline V gene data show CDR1 as MGHDK and CDR2 as SYGVNS. J gave up 5 bases and V 6 bases, and 4 bases lay outside the gene matches. The CDR3, as DNA: TGTGCCAGCAGAGACAGGGAGGATCAGCCCCAGCATTTT. It codes for CASRDREDQPQHF.

This chain uses TRBV2 with TRBJ1-2; a weak D match, TRBD1 (5 bases). This CDR3 spans 14 amino acids. V lost 4 bases, J lost 0 bases, and 9 bases lay in between. The germline CDR1 and CDR2 sequences are SNHLY and FYNNEI. The DNA for the CDR3 is TGTGCCAGCAGTGCCTCGGGGGCTAACTATGGCTACACCTTC. It yields the protein CASSASGANYGYTF.

The genes are TRBV4-3 and TRBJ2-2; a weak D match, TRBD2 (5 bases). Per germline, CDR1 LGHNA and CDR2 YSLEER. The ends were cut back, 0 bases at V and 3 bases at J, with 11 bases in the middle. CDR3 length: 16 residues. The CDR3 DNA follows: TGCGCCAGCAGCCAAGAACCCAGGACTTACACCGGGGAGCTGTTTTTT. This gives the protein CASSQEPRTYTGELFF.

V usage is TRBV28 and J usage is TRBJ2-7, with 9 nucleotides matching TRBD1. This CDR3 has 14 amino acids. V lost 5 bases to trimming and J lost 4 bases; unmatched junction nucleotides: 6. In germline, CDR1 is MDHEN, CDR2 SYDVKM. The CDR3, as DNA: TGTGCCAGCAGTGAACCCGGGACAGGGTACGAGCAGTACTTC. Encoded protein: CASSEPGTGYEQYF.

The V gene is TRBV5-1, the J gene TRBJ1-1; D not certain. This CDR3 contains 15 residues. The germline V gene has CDR1 SGHRS and CDR2 YFSETQ. Trimming cost V 0 bases and J 0 bases, with 9 bases left between them. The CDR3 nucleotides are TGCGCCAGCAGCTTGGGTCTAAAGATGAACACTGAAGCTTTCTTT. This encodes CASSLGLKMNTEAFF.

This chain joins TRBV5-6 and TRBJ2-5, with TRBD2 as a possible D gene (6 bases). The CDR3 is made up of 16 amino acids. In germline, CDR1 is SGHDT, CDR2 YYEEEE. The ends were cut back, 4 bases at V and 2 bases at J, with 18 bases in the middle. The CDR3 protein is CASSRTSGGTQETQYF. The CDR3 coding sequence is TGTGCCAGCAGCCGGACTTCTGGGGGGACTCAAGAGACCCAGTACTTC.

V is TRBV9 and J is TRBJ1-5; D is possibly TRBD1 (5 bases). Germline V gene lookup returns CDR1 SGDLS and CDR2 YYNGEE. The CDR3 spans 16 residues. V lost 3 bases and J 0 bases, leaving 13 bases between the germline ends. The CDR3 loop reads CASSAEDTHSNQPQHF. CDR3 bases: TGTGCCAGCAGCGCTGAGGACACCCATAGCAATCAGCCCCAGCATTTT.

The chain has TRBV28 and TRBJ2-7, with D hard to call. This CDR3 is 14 amino acids long. Trimming cost V 2 bases and J 0 bases, with 8 bases left between them. Germline V gene sequence: CDR1 MDHEN, CDR2 SYDVKM. The CDR3 nucleotides are TGTGCCAGCAGTTTAGGTTCCGTCTCCTACGAGCAGTACTTC. Its protein product is CASSLGSVSYEQYF. Filled out from reference TRBV28 and TRBJ2-7, the complete variable domain reads DVKVTQSSRYLVKRTGEKVFLECVQDMDHENMFWYRQDPGLGLRLIYFSYDVKMKEKGDIPEGYSVSREKKERFSLILESASTNQTSMYLCASSLGSVSYEQYFGPGTRLTVT.

The chain links TRBV10-3 to TRBJ1-1; D is ambiguous. V lost 2 bases and J 4 bases, leaving 8 bases between the germline ends. Per the germline V gene, CDR1 is ENHRY and CDR2 is SYGVKD. CDR3 length equals 13 residues. CDR3 amino acids: CAISEEGPTEAFF. Here the CDR3 DNA reads TGTGCCATCAGTGAGGAGGGCCCCACTGAAGCTTTCTTT.

The chain recombines TRBV27 with TRBJ1-1; possible D gene TRBD1, 6 bases. This CDR3 has 16 amino acids. Trimming cost V 5 bases and J 1 base, with 17 bases left between them. CDR1 is MNHEY and CDR2 is SMNVEV in the germline V gene (reference sequence). CDR3 protein: CASSRQATYANTEAFF. Written as DNA, the CDR3 is TGTGCCAGCAGTCGACAGGCGACCTATGCGAACACTGAAGCTTTCTTT.

DNA for the CDR3: TGTGCCAGCAGGGGTCGCATGAACACTGAAGCTTTCTTT. It codes for CASRGRMNTEAFF. This chain connects TRBV28 to TRBJ1-1; no clear D. Between the trimmed V and J ends, which lost 6 bases and 0 bases, there was a span of 8 bases. The CDR3 has 13 residues. The germline V gene encodes CDR1 MDHEN and CDR2 SYDVKM.

This clone has just one count. The chain's CDR3 is CASSDKIPGDSYNSPLHF. CDR3 coding DNA: TGTGCCAGTAGCGACAAGATTCCCGGGGATTCCTATAATTCACCCCTCCACTTT. The V and J genes are TRBV19 and TRBJ1-6, with D uncertain. The germline gives CDR1 LNHDA, CDR2 SQIVND (reference sequence). CDR3 length equals 18 residues. V lost 6 bases to trimming and J lost 1 base, with 19 bases between them.

The genes are TRBV28 and TRBJ1-5, with no clear D. The CDR3 contains 14 residues. Trimming removed 4 bases from V and 7 bases from J, with 14 bases in between. The V gene's germline CDR1 is MDHEN and CDR2 SYDVKM. The CDR3 is CASSSDGLGQPQHF. DNA for the CDR3: TGTGCCAGCAGTTCGGACGGACTCGGGCAGCCCCAGCATTTT.

The chain employs TRBV5-6 and TRBJ2-7; D is unclear. Germline V gene sequence: CDR1 SGHDT, CDR2 YYEEEE. The V end lost 4 bases, the J end lost 1 base, and 21 bases lay between the germline ends. The CDR3 is 17 residues long. CDR3 DNA: TGTGCCAGCAGCCCGGGCCCAGGATCGTGGGCGTCCTACGAGCAGTACTTC. Encoded protein: CASSPGPGSWASYEQYF.

In the case of this clone: At one end, the junction sequence differs from germline, possibly due to a read error. The chain carries TRBV7-8 and TRBJ2-7; no clear D. CDR3 length equals 12 residues. The germline CDR1 and CDR2 sequences are SGHVS and FQNEAQ. As DNA, the CDR3 is TGTGCCAGCAGCTTAGGAGTAACAGTCTCGAACTTC. Its protein product is CASSLGVTVSNF. Supplemented by reference TRBV7-8 and TRBJ2-7, the full variable domain reads GAGVSQSPRYKVAKRGQDVALRCDPISGHVSLFWYQQALGQGPEFLTYFQNEAQLDKSGLPSDRFFAERPEGSVSTLKIQRTQQEDSAVYLCASSLGVTVSNFGPGTRLTVT.

The J gene is TRBJ1-6, the V gene TRBV5-4; D remains ambiguous. CDR1 SGHNT and CDR2 YYREEE come from the germline V gene (reference sequence). There are 14 residues in the CDR3. Between the trimmed V and J ends, which lost 4 bases and 3 bases, there was a span of 8 bases. DNA for the CDR3: TGTGCCAGCAGCCTGAACGACTATAATTCACCCCTCCACTTT. It specifies CASSLNDYNSPLHF. Supplemented by reference TRBV5-4 and TRBJ1-6, the full variable domain reads ETGVTQSPTHLIKTRGQQVTLRCSSQSGHNTVSWYQQALGQGPQFIFQYYREEENGRGNFPPRFSGLQFPNYSSELNVNALELDDSALYLCASSLNDYNSPLHFGNGTRLTVT.

This chain connects TRBV9 to TRBJ2-1; 7 nucleotides agree with TRBD2. The CDR3 length is 17 residues. V was clipped by 6 bases and J by 7 bases; unmatched bases: 19. Germline CDR1 is SGDLS and CDR2 is YYNGEE. CDR3 sequence: CASNPTGLADSFNEQFF. The CDR3 DNA sequence: TGTGCCAGCAACCCAACCGGTCTAGCGGATTCCTTTAATGAGCAGTTCTTC.